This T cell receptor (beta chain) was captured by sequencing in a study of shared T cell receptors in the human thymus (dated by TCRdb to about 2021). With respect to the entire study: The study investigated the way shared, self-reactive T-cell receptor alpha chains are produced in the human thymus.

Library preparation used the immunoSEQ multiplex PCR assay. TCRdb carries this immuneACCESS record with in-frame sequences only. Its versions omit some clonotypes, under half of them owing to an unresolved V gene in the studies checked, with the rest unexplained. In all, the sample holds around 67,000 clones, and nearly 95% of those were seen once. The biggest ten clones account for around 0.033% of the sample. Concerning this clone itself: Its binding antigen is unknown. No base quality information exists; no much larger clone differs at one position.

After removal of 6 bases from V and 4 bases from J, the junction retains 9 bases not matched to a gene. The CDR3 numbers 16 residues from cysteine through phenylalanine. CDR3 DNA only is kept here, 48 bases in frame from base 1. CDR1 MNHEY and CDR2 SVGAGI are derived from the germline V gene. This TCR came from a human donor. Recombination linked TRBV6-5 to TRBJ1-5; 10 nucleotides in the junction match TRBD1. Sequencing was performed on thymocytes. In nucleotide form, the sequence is TGTGCCAGCAGCTACCGACAGGGGGCGAGGAATCAGCCCCAGCATTTT. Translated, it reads CASSYRQGARNQPQHF.